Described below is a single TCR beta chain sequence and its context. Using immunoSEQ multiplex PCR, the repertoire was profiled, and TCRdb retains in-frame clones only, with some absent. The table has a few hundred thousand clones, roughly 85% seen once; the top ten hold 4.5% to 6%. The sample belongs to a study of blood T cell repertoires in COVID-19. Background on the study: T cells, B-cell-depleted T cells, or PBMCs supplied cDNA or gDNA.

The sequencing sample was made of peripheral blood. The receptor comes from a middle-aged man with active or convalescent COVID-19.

The CDR3 sequence: CSVHRGWDEQFF. Written as DNA, the CDR3 is TGCAGCGTCCACAGGGGATGGGATGAGCAGTTCTTC. The chain couples TRBV29-1 to TRBJ2-1; 7 nucleotides match TRBD1. V was clipped by 6 bases and J by 8 bases; unmatched bases: 7. Germline CDR1 reads SQVTM; CDR2 reads ANQGSEA. The CDR3 runs 12 residues.